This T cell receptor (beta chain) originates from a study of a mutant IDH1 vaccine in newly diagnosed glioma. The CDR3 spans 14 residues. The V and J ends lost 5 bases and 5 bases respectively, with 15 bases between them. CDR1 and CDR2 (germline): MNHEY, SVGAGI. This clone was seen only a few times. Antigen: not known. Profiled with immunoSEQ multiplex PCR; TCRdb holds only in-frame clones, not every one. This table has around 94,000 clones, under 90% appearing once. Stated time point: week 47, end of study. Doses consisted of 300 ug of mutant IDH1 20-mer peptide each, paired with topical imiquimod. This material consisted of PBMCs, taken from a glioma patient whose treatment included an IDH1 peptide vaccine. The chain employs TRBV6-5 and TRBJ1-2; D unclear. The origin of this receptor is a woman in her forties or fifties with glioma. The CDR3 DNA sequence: TGTGCCAGCAGTGCCCGCGGGGATGAGTATGGCTACACCTTC. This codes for CASSARGDEYGYTF.